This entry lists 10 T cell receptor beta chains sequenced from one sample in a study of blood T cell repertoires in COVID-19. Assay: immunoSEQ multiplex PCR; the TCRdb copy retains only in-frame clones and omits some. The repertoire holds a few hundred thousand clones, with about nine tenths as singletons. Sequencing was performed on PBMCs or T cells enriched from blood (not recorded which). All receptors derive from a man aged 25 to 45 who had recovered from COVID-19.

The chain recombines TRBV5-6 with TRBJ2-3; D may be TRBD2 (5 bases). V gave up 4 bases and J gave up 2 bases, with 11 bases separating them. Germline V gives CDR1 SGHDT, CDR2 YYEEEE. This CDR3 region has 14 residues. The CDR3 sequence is CASSGRGYTDTQYF. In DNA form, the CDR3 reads TGTGCCAGCAGCGGCCGGGGTTACACAGATACGCAGTATTTT.

For the CDR3, the DNA is TGTGCCAGCAGCGTAGGGGGGCGCGGGCCCTACGAGCAGTACTTC. It codes for CASSVGGRGPYEQYF. The J gene is TRBJ2-7, the V gene TRBV9; a weak D match, TRBD1 (6 bases). The germline V and J ends were trimmed by 0 bases and 2 bases, with 12 bases remaining between them. The CDR3 runs 15 residues. CDR1 and CDR2 (germline): SGDLS, YYNGEE.

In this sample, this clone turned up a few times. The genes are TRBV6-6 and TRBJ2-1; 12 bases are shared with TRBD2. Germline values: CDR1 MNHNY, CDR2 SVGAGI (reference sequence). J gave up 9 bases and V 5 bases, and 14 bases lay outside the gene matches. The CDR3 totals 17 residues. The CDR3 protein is CASSPKVTSGRPGEQFF. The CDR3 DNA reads TGTGCCAGCAGTCCAAAGGTGACTAGCGGGAGACCGGGTGAGCAGTTCTTC.

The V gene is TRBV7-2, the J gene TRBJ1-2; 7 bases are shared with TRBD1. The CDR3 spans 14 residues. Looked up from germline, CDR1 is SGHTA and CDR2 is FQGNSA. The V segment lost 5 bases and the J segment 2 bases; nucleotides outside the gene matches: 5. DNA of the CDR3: TGTGCCAGCAGCCCAGCGACAGGGAACTATGGCTACACCTTC. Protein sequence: CASSPATGNYGYTF.

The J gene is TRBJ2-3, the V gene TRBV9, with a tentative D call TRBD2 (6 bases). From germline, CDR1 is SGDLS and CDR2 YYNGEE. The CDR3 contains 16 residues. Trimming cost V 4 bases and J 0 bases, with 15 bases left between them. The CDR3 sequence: CASSFGTHTSTDTQYF. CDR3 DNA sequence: TGTGCCAGCAGCTTCGGGACTCACACTAGCACAGATACGCAGTATTTT.

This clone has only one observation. For the CDR3, the DNA is TGTGCCAGCAGCTTAGGAGACAGGGCGGGAACTGAAGCTTTCTTT. Its protein product is CASSLGDRAGTEAFF. The chain employs TRBV7-9 and TRBJ1-1; 7 bases are a match to TRBD1. Trimming at V came to 1 base and at J to 5 bases, leaving 7 bases not matched to a gene. This CDR3 has 15 residues. Germline V lookup: CDR1 SEHNR, CDR2 FQNEAQ (reference sequence).

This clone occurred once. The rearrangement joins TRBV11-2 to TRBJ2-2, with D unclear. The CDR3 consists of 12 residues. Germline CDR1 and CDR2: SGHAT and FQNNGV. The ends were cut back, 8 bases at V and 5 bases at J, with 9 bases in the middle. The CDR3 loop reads CASGQMTGELFF. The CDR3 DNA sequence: TGTGCCAGCGGGCAGATGACCGGGGAGCTGTTTTTT.

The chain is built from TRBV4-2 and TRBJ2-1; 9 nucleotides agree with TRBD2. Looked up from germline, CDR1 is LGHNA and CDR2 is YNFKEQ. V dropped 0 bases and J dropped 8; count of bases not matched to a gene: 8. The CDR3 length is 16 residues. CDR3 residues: CASSQDAGLAGYEQFF. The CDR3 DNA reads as TGTGCCAGCAGCCAAGATGCGGGCCTAGCGGGATATGAGCAGTTCTTC.

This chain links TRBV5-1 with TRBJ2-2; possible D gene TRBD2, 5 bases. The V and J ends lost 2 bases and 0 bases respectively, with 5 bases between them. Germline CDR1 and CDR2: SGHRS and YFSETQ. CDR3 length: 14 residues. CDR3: CASSFGANTGELFF. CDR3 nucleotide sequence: TGCGCCAGCAGCTTCGGGGCGAACACCGGGGAGCTGTTTTTT.

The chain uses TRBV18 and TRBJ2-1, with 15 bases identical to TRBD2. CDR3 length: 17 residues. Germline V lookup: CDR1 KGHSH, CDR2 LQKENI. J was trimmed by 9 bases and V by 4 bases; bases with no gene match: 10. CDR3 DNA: TGTGCCAGCTCACACCCTTCGGGACTAGCGGGAGGCGGTGAGCAGTTCTTC. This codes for CASSHPSGLAGGGEQFF.